The T cell receptor (beta chain) under discussion was sequenced for a study of CD8+ T cells in alopecia areata. RNA extraction and reverse transcription yielded cDNA as sequencing template. The data were produced by immunoSEQ multiplex PCR, yet TCRdb's version contains in-frame clones alone and is incomplete. This table holds about 190,000 clones, roughly three fifths found once. Treatment described: oral pan-JAK inhibitor, 5-10 mg twice daily. Germline V CDR1 and CDR2: SGHTA, FQGNSA. The CDR3 loop spans 16 amino acids. Trimming took 4 bases from V and 2 from J; bases not matched to a gene: 4. This TCR came from a human donor with alopecia areata. The chain uses TRBV7-2 and TRBJ2-4, with 11 bases lining up with TRBD2. The starting material was CD4+ T cells sorted from blood, obtained at week 4, from a patient treated with tofacitinib. The CDR3, as DNA: TGTGCCAGCAGCTCCGGGACTAGCGGTTCCAAAAACATTCAGTACTTC. This codes for CASSSGTSGSKNIQYF.